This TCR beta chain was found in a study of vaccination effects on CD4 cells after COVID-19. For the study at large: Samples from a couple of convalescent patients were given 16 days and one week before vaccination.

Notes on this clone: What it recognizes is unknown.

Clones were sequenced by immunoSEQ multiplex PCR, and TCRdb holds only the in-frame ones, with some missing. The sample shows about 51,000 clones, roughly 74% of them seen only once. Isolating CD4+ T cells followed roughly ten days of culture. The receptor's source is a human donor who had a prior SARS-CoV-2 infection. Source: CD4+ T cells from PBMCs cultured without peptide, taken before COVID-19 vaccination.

CDR3 sequence (DNA): TGCGCCAGCAGCCAAGATCTGGTCTCTGGAAACACCATATATTTT. Protein: CASSQDLVSGNTIYF. J is TRBJ1-3 and V is TRBV4-3; D remains unclear. Germline CDR1 and CDR2: LGHNA and YSLEER. This CDR3 spans 15 amino acids. V gave up 0 bases and J gave up 0 bases, with 6 bases separating them.